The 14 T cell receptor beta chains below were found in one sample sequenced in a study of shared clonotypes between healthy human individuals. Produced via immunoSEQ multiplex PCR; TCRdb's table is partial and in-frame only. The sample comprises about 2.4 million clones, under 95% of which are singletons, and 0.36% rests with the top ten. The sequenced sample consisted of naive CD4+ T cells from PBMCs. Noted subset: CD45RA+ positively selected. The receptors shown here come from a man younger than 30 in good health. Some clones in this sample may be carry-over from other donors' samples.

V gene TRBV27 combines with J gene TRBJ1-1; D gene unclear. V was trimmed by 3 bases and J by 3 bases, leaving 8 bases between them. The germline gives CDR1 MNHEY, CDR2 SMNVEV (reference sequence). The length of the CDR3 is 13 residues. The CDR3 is CASSLSFHTEAFF. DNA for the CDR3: TGTGCCAGCAGTTTGAGTTTTCACACTGAAGCTTTCTTT.

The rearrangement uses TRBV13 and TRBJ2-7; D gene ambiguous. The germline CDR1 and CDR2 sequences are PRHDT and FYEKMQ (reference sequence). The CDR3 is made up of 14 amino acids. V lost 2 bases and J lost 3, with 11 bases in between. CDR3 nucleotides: TGTGCCAGCAGCTTATTTTCTGGGATCTACGAGCAGTACTTC. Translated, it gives CASSLFSGIYEQYF.

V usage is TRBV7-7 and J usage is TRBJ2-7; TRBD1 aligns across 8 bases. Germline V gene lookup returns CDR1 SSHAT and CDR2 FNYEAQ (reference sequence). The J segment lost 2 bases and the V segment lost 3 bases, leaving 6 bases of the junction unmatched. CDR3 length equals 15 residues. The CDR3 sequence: CASSLRTGLTYEQYF. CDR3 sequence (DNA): TGTGCCAGCAGCTTGAGGACAGGGTTGACCTACGAGCAGTACTTC.

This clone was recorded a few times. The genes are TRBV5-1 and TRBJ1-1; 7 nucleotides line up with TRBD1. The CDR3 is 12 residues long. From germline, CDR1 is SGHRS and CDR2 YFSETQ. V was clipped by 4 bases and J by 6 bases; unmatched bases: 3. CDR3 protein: CASSPGQPEAFF. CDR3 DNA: TGCGCCAGCAGCCCGGGACAGCCTGAAGCTTTCTTT.

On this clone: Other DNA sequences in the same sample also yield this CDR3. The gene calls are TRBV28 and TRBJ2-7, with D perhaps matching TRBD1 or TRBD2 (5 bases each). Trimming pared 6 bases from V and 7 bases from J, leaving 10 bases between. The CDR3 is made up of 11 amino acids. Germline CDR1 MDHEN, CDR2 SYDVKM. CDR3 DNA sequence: TGTGCCAGCAGGGGACCGGTGGAGCAGTACTTC. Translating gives CASRGPVEQYF.

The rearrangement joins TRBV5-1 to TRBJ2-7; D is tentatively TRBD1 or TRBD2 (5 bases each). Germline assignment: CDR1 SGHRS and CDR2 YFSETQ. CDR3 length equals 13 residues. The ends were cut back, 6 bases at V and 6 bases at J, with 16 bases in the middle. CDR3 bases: TGCGCCAGCAACCGGGACCCACCGGGCGAGCAGTACTTC. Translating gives CASNRDPPGEQYF.

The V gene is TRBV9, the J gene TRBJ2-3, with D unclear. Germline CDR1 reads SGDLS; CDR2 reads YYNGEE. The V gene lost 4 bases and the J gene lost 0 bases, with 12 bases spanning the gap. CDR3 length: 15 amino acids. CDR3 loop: CASSSRWDSTDTQYF. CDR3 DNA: TGTGCCAGCAGCAGTAGGTGGGATAGCACAGATACGCAGTATTTT. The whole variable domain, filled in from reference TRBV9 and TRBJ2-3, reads DSGVTQTPKHLITATGQRVTLRCSPRSGDLSVYWYQQSLDQGLQFLIQYYNGEERAKGNILERFSAQQFPDLHSELNLSSLELGDSALYFCASSSRWDSTDTQYFGPGTRLTVL.

The CDR3 is CASSPPSSSNIQYF. The CDR3 DNA reads as TGTGCCAGCTCACCACCGAGTAGCAGCAACATTCAGTACTTC. V is TRBV18 and J is TRBJ2-4; the D is unclear. V lost 0 bases, J lost 7 bases, and 10 bases lay in between. Per the germline V gene, CDR1 is KGHSH and CDR2 is LQKENI. CDR3 length: 14 amino acids.

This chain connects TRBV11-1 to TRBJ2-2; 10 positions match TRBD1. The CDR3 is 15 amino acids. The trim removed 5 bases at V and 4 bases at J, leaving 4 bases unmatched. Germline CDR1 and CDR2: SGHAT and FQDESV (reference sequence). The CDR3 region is CASSATGGITGELFF. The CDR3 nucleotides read TGTGCCAGCAGCGCGACAGGGGGCATCACCGGGGAGCTGTTTTTT.

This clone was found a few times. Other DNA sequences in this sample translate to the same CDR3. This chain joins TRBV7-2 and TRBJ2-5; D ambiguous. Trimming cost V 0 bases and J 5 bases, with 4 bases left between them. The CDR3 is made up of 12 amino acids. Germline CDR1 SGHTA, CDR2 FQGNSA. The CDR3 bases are TGTGCCAGCAGCTTAGCGCGGGAGACCCAGTACTTC. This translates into CASSLARETQYF.

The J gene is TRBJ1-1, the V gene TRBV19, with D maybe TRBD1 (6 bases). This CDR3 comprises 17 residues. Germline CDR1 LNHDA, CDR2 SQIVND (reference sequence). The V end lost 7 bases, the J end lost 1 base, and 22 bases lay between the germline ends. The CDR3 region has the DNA TGTGCCAGTATCCCTAGGACAGACCCCACCAGGAACACTGAAGCTTTCTTT. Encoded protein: CASIPRTDPTRNTEAFF.

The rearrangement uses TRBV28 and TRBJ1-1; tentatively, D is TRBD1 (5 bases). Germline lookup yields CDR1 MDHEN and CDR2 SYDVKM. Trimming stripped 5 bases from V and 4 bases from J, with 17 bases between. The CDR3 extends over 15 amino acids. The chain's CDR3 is CASSPPVGVGTEAFF. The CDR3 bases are TGTGCCAGCAGTCCTCCGGTGGGGGTTGGCACTGAAGCTTTCTTT.

The CDR3 region has the DNA TGCGCCAGCAGGCCCGGGACAGGGTATGAAAAACTGTTTTTT. As protein: CASRPGTGYEKLFF. The V call is TRBV5-1, the J call TRBJ1-4; 9 bases map to TRBD1. CDR1 is SGHRS, CDR2 YFSETQ, per germline. The CDR3 spans 14 residues. V lost 5 bases to trimming and J lost 6 bases; unmatched junction nucleotides: 5.

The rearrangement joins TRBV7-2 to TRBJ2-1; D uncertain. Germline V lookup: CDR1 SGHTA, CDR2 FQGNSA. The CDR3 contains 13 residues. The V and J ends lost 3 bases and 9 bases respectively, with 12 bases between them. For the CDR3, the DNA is TGTGCCAGCAGCTTCTTACATCGTCCTGAGCAGTTCTTC. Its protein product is CASSFLHRPEQFF.